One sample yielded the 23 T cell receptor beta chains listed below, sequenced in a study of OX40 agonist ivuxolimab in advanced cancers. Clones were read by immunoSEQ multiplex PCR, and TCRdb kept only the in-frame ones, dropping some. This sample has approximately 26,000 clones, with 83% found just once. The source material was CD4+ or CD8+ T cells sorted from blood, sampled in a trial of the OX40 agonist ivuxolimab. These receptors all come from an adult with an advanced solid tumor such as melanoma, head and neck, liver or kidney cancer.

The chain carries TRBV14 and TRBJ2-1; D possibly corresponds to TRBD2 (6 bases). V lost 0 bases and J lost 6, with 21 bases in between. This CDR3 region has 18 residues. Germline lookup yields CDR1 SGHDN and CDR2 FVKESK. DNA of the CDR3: TGTGCCAGCAGCCAAGAGTGGTTAATCGGGGACTGGGGCAATGAGCAGTTCTTC. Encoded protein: CASSQEWLIGDWGNEQFF.

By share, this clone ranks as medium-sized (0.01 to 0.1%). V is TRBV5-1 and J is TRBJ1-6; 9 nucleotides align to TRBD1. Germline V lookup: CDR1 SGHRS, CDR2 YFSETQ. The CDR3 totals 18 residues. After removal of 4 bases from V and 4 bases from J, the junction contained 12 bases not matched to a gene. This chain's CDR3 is CASSERGGQGSYNSPLHF. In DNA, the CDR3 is TGCGCCAGCAGCGAAAGGGGAGGACAGGGGTCTTATAATTCACCCCTCCACTTT. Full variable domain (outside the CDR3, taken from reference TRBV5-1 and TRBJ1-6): KAGVTQTPRYLIKTRGQQVTLSCSPISGHRSVSWYQQTPGQGLQFLFEYFSETQRNKGNFPGRFSGRQFSNSRSEMNVSTLELGDSALYLCASSERGGQGSYNSPLHFGNGTRLTVT.

CDR3 protein: CASSVKSNYGYTF. Here the CDR3 DNA reads TGTGCCAGCAGTGTAAAGAGTAACTATGGCTACACCTTC. The chain combines TRBV2 with TRBJ1-2; D is uncertain. CDR1 is SNHLY, CDR2 FYNNEI, per germline. V lost 4 bases, J lost 1 base, and 7 bases lay in between. The CDR3 contains 13 residues.

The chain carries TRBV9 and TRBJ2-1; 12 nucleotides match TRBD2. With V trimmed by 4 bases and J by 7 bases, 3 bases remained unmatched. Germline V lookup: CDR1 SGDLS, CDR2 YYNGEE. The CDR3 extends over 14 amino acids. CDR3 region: CASSTGLAGNEQFF. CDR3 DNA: TGTGCCAGCAGCACCGGACTAGCGGGGAATGAGCAGTTCTTC.

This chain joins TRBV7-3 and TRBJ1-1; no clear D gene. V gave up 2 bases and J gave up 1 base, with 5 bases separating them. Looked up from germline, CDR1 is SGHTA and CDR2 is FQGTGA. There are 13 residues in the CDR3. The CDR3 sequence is CASSLGENTEAFF. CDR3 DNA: TGTGCCAGCAGCTTAGGGGAGAACACTGAAGCTTTCTTT.

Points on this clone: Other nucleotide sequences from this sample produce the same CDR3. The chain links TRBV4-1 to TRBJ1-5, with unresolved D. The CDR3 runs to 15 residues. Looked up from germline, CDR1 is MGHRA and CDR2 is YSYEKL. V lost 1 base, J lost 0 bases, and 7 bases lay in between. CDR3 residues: CASSQGTYSNQPQHF. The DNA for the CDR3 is TGCGCCAGCAGCCAAGGGACGTATAGCAATCAGCCCCAGCATTTT.

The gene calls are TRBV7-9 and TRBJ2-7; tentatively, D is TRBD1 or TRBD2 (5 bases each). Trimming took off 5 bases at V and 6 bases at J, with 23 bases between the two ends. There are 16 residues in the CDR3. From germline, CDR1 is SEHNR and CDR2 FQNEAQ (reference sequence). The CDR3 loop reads CASSPLPSGPDPEQYF. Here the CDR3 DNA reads TGTGCCAGCAGCCCGTTACCTTCGGGACCCGACCCCGAGCAGTACTTC.

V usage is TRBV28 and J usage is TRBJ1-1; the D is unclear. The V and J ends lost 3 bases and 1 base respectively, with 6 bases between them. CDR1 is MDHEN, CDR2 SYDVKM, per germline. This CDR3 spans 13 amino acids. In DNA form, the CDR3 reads TGTGCCAGCAGTTTTGGGCGGAACACTGAAGCTTTCTTT. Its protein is CASSFGRNTEAFF.

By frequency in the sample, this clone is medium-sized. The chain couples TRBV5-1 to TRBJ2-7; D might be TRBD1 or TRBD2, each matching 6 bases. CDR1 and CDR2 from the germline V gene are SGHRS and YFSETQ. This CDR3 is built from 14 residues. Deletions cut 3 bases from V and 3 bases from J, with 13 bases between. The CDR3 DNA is TGCGCCAGCAGCTGGGAAGGGGGACTCTACGAGCAGTACTTC. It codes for CASSWEGGLYEQYF.

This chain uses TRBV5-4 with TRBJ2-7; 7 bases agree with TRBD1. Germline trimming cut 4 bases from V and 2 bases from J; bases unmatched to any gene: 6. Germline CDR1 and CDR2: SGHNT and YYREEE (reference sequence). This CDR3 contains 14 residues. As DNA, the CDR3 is TGTGCCAGCAGCCCCCGGGACAGTCCCTACGAGCAGTACTTC. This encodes CASSPRDSPYEQYF.

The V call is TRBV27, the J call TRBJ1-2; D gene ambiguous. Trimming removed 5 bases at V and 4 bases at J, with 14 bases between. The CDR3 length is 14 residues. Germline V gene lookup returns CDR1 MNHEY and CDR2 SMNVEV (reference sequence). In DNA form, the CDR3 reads TGTGCCAGCAGTACCAGCCGGCACCCCTATGGCTACACCTTC. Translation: CASSTSRHPYGYTF.

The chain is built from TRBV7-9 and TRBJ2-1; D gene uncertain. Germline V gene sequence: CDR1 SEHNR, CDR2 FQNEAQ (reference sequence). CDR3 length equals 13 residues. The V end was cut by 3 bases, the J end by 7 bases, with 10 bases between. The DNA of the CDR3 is TGTGCCAGCAGCTTCCCCCAATGGAATGAGCAGTTCTTC. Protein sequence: CASSFPQWNEQFF.

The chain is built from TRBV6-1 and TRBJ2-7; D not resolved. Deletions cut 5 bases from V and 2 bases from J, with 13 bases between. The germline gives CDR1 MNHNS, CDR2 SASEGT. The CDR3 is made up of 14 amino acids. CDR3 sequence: CASSTWTLAYEQYF. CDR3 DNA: TGTGCCAGCAGTACTTGGACGTTAGCCTACGAGCAGTACTTC.

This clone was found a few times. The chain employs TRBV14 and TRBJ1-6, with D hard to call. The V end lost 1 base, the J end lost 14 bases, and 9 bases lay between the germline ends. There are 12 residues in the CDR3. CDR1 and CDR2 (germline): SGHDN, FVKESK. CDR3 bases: TGTGCCAGCAGCCAAGCGGTCGGGTCCCTCCACTTT. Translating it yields CASSQAVGSLHF.

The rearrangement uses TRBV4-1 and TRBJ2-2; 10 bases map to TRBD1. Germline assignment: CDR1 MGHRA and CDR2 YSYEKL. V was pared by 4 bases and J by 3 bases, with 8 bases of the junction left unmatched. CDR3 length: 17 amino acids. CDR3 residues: CASSRSDRGRDTGELFF. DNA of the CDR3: TGCGCCAGCAGCCGATCTGACAGGGGGCGCGACACCGGGGAGCTGTTTTTT.

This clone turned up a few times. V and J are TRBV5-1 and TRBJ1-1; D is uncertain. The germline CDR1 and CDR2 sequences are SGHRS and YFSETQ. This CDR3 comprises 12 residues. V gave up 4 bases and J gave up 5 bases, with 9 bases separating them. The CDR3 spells CASSTGITEAFF. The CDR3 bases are TGCGCCAGCAGCACTGGGATAACTGAAGCTTTCTTT.

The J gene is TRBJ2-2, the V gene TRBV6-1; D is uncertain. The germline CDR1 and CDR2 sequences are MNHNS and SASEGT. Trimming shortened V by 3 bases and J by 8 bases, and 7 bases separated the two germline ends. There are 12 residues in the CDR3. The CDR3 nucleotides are TGTGCCAGCAGTGAGCTACCAGGGGAGCTGTTTTTT. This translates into CASSELPGELFF.

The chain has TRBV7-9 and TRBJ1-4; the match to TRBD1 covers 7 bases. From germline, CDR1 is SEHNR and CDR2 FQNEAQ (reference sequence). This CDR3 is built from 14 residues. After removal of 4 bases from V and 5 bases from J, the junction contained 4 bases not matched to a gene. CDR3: CASSSDRRNEKLFF. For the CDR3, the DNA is TGTGCCAGCAGCTCGGACAGGAGAAATGAAAAACTGTTTTTT.

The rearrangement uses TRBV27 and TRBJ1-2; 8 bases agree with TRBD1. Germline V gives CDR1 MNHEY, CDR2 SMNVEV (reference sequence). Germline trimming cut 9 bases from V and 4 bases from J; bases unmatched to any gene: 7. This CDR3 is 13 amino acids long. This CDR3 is CASAGQATYGYTF. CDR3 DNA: TGTGCCAGTGCGGGACAGGCAACCTATGGCTACACCTTC.

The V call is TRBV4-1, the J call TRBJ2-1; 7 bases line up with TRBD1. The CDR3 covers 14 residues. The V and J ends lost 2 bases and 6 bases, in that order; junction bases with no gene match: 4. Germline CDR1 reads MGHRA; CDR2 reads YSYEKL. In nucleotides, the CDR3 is TGCGCCAGCAGCCAACCCGACAGGGTCAATGAGCAGTTCTTC. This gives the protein CASSQPDRVNEQFF.

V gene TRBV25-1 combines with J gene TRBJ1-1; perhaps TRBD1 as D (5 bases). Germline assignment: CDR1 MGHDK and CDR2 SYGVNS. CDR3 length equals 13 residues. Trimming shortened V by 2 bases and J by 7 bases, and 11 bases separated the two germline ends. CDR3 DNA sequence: TGTGCCAGCAGTGAACACCCGGACATTGAAGCTTTCTTT. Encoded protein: CASSEHPDIEAFF. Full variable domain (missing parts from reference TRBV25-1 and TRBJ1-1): EADIYQTPRYLVIGTGKKITLECSQTMGHDKMYWYQQDPGMELHLIHYSYGVNSTEKGDLSSESTVSRIRTEHFPLTLESARPSHTSQYLCASSEHPDIEAFFGQGTRLTVV.

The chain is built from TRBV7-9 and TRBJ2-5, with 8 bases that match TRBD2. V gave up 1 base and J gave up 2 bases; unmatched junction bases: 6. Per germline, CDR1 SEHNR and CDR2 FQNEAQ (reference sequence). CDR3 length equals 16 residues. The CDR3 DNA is TGTGCCAGCAGCTTAGTGACGGGGGGGGATCAAGAGACCCAGTACTTC. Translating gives CASSLVTGGDQETQYF.

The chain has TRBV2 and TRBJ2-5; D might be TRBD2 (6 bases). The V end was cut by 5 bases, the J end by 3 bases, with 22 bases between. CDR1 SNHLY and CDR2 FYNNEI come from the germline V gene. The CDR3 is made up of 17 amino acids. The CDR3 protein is CASSPRRSGGGEETQYF. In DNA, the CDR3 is TGTGCCAGCAGTCCCCGCCGGAGCGGTGGAGGGGAAGAGACCCAGTACTTC.